In this sample, the clone carrying this T cell receptor beta chain turned up a few times. As yet, its antigen is unknown. Germline lookup yields CDR1 MNHEY and CDR2 SMNVEV (reference sequence). CDR3 length equals 14 residues. Trimming cost V 3 bases and J 6 bases; bases outside gene matches: 8. Indicated time point: after neoadjuvant nivolumab, at surgical resection. These oral cavity squamous cell carcinomas were HPV-negative and locally advanced. The source of the sample is a study of neoadjuvant anti-PD-1 for oral cavity cancer. Across the study: Patients without progression got a fourth dose around day 43.

TCRdb keeps only in-frame clones here, not all; method: immunoSEQ multiplex PCR. The top ten clones hold around 15% of a sample with over 20,000 clones, about 27% of them seen once. Overall study findings and caveats: Treg/Th17 ratio rose with pretreatment blood and fell with post-treatment tumor TCRbeta clonality. TCR analyses covered only a few patients per response group.

Sequencing used tumor tissue, obtained after nivolumab (anti-PD-1) treatment. The chain joins TRBV27 to TRBJ2-7; 7 bases are shared with TRBD1. This TCR derives from a person aged 35 to 85 with oral cavity squamous cell carcinoma. DNA for the CDR3: TGTGCCAGCAGTTTTACAGGGGCTCGTCGCGAGCAGTACTTC. Its translation is CASSFTGARREQYF.